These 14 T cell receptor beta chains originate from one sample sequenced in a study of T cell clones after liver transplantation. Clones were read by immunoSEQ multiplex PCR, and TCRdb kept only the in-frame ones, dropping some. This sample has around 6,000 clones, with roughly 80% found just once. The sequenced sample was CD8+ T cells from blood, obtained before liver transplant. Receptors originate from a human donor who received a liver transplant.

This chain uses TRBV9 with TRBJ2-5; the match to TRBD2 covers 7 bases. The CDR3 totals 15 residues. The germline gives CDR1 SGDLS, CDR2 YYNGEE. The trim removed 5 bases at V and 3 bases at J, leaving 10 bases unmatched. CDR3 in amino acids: CASSRQRGGEETQYF. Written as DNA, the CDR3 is TGTGCCAGCAGTCGCCAGCGGGGCGGTGAAGAGACCCAGTACTTC. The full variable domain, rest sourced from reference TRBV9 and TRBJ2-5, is DSGVTQTPKHLITATGQRVTLRCSPRSGDLSVYWYQQSLDQGLQFLIQYYNGEERAKGNILERFSAQQFPDLHSELNLSSLELGDSALYFCASSRQRGGEETQYFGPGTRLLVL.

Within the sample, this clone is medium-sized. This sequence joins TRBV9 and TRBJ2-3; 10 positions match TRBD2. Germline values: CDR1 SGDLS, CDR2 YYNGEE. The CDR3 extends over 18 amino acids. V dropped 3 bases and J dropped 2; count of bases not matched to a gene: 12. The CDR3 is CASSAGSGGAIYTDTQYF. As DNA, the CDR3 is TGTGCCAGCAGCGCGGGGAGCGGGGGGGCCATTTACACAGATACGCAGTATTTT.

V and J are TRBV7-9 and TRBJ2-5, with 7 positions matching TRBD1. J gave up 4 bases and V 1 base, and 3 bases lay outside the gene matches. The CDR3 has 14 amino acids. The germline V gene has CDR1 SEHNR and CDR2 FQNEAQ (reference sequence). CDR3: CASSLVGTAETQYF. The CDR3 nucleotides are TGTGCCAGCAGCTTAGTCGGGACAGCAGAGACCCAGTACTTC.

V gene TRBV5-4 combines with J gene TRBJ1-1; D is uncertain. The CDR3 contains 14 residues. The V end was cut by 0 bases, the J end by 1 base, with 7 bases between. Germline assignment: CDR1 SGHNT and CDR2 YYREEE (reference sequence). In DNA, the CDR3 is TGTGCCAGCAGCTTGGCAGGAGCGAACACTGAAGCTTTCTTT. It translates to CASSLAGANTEAFF.

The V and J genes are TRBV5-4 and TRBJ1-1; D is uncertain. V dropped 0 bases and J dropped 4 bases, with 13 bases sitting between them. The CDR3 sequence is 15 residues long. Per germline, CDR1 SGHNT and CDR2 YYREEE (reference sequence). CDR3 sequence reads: CASSLGPGGSTEAFF. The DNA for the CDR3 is TGTGCCAGCAGCTTGGGTCCGGGCGGGAGCACTGAAGCTTTCTTT.

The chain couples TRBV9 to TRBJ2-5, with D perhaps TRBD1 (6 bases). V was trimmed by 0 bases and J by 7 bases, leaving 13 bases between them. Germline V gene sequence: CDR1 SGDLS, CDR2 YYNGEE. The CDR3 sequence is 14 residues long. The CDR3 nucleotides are TGTGCCAGCAGCGTAGAGGTAGGGGGTGTGACCCAGTACTTC. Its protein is CASSVEVGGVTQYF.

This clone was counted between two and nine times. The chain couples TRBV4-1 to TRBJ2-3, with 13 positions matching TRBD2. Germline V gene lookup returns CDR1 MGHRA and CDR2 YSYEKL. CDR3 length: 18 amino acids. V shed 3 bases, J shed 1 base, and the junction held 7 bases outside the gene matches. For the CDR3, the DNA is TGCGCCAGCAGCCATGCCGGGACTAGCGGGATTCGCACAGATACGCAGTATTTT. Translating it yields CASSHAGTSGIRTDTQYF.

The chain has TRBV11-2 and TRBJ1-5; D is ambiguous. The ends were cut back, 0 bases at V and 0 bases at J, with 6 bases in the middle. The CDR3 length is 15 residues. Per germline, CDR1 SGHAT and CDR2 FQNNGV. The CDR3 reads CASSLEAYSNQPQHF. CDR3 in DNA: TGTGCCAGCAGCTTAGAGGCCTATAGCAATCAGCCCCAGCATTTT.

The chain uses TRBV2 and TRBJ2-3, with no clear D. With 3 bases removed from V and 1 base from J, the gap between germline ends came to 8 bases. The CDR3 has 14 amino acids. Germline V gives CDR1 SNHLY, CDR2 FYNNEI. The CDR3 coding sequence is TGTGCCAGCAGTGAGGGTACTGGCACAGATACGCAGTATTTT. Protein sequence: CASSEGTGTDTQYF.

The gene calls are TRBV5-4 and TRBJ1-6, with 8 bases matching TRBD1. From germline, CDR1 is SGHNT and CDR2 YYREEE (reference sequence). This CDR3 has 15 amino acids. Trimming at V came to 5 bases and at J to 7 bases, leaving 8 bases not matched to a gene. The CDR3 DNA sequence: TGTGCCAGCAGGGCTACAGGGGGTTCGAATTCACCCCTCCACTTT. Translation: CASRATGGSNSPLHF.

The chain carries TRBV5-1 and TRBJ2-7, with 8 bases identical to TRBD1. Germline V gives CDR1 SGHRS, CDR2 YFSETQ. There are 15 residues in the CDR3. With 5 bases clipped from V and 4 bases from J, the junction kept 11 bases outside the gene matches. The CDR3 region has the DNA TGCGCCAGCAGATATGACAGGGGCCCTGCGTACGAGCAGTACTTC. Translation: CASRYDRGPAYEQYF.

The DNA of the CDR3 is TGTGCCAGCAGCCCCGCGGGTGGTGATGAGCAGTTCTTC. Encoded protein: CASSPAGGDEQFF. This rearrangement joins TRBV11-1 to TRBJ2-1; perhaps TRBD2 as D (5 bases). Trimming shortened V by 5 bases and J by 8 bases, and 13 bases separated the two germline ends. The CDR3 is 13 amino acids. Germline assignment: CDR1 SGHAT and CDR2 FQDESV (reference sequence).

The CDR3 nucleotides are TGCAGCGCGCTGGGACGGGTGGGCTTGGCTTTCTTT. The encoded protein is CSALGRVGLAFF. V and J are TRBV29-1 and TRBJ1-1; maybe TRBD1 (5 bases). The CDR3 is 12 residues long. The germline V gene encodes CDR1 SQVTM and CDR2 ANQGSEA. V was shortened by 7 bases and J by 11 bases, with 20 bases between the two germline ends.

The CDR3 region is CASRLSSGANVLTF. DNA for the CDR3: TGCGCCAGCAGGCTGAGCTCTGGGGCCAACGTCCTGACTTTC. The chain recombines TRBV5-1 with TRBJ2-6; D remains unclear. CDR1 is SGHRS and CDR2 is YFSETQ in the germline V gene. V was trimmed by 5 bases and J by 0 bases, leaving 6 bases between them. CDR3 length: 14 residues.